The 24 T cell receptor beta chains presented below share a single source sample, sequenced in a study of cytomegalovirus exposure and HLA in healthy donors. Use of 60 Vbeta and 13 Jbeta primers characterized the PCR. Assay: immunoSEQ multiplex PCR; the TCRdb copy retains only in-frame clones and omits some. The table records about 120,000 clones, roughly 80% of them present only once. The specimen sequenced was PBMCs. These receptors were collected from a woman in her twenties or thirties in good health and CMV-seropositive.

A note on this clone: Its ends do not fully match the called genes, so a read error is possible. The CDR3 region is CAWSVTGGSPPGF. DNA for the CDR3: TGTGCCTGGAGTGTAACGGGTGGGAGCCCCCCGGGCTTT. The chain recombines TRBV30 with TRBJ1-1; D is unresolved. The CDR3 is made up of 13 amino acids. Germline CDR1 and CDR2: GTSNPN and SVGIG (reference sequence).

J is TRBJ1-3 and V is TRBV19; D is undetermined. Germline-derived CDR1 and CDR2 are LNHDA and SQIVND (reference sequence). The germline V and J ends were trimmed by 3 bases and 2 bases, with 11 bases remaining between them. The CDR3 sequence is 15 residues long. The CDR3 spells CASSMGVDPGNTIYF. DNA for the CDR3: TGTGCCAGTAGTATGGGAGTGGATCCTGGAAACACCATATATTTT.

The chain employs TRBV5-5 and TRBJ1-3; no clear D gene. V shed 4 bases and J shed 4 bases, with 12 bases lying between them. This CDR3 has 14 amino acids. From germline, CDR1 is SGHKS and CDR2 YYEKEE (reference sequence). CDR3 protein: CASSRYGRGNTIYF. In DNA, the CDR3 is TGTGCCAGCAGCCGATACGGGAGGGGAAACACCATATATTTT. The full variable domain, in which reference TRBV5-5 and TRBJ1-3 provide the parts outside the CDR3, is DAGVTQSPTHLIKTRGQQVTLRCSPISGHKSVSWYQQVLGQGPQFIFQYYEKEERGRGNFPDRFSARQFPNYSSELNVNALLLGDSALYLCASSRYGRGNTIYFGEGSWLTVV.

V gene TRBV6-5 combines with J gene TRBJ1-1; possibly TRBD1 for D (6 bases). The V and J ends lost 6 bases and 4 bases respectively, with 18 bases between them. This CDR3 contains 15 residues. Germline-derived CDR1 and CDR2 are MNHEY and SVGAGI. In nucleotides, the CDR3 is TGTGCCAGCAGCCGCAAGGGGGGGTTGGGCACTGAAGCTTTCTTT. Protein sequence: CASSRKGGLGTEAFF.

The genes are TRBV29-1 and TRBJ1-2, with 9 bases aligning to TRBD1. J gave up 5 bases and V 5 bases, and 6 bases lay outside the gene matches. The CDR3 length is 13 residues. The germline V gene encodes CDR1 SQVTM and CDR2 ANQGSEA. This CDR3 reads CSVYRQGEYGYTF. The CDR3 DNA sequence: TGCAGCGTTTACCGACAGGGGGAATATGGCTACACCTTC.

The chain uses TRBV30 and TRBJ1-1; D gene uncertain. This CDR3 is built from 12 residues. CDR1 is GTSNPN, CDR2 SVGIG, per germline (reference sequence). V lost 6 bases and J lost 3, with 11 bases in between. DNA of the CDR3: TGTGCCTGCCTTCCCGGGGACACTGAAGCTTTCTTT. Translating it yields CACLPGDTEAFF.

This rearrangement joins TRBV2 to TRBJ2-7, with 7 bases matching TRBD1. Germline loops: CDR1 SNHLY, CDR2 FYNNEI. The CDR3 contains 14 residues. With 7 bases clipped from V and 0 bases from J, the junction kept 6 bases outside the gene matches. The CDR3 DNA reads TGTGCCAGCACTTCAGGGGGTAGCTCCTACGAGCAGTACTTC. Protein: CASTSGGSSYEQYF.

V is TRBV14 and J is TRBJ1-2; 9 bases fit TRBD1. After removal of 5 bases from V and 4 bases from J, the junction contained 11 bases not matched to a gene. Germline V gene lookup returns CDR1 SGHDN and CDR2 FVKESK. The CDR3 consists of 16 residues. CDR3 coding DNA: TGTGCCAGCAGCGCCCTGGAGGGACAGGGCCGCTATGGCTACACCTTC. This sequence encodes CASSALEGQGRYGYTF.

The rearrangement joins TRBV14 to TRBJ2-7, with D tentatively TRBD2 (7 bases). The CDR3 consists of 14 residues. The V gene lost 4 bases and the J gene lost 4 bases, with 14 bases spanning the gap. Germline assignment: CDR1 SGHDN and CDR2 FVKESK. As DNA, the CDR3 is TGTGCCAGCAGCCTATTAGGGGGGGATTACGAGCAGTACTTC. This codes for CASSLLGGDYEQYF.

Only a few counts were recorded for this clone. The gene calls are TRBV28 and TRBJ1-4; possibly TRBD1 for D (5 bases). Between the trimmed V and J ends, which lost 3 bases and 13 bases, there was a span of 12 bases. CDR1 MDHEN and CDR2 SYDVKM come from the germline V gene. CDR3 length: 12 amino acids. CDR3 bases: TGTGCCAGCAGTTTTGCGGGACGGCTACTGTTTTTT. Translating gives CASSFAGRLLFF.

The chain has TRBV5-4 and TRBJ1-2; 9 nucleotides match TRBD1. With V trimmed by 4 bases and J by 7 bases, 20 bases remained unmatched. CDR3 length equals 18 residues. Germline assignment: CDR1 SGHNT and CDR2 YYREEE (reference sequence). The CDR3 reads CASSNRNQLRDRVVGYTF. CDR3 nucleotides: TGTGCCAGCAGCAATCGTAACCAACTCCGGGACAGGGTCGTTGGCTACACCTTC. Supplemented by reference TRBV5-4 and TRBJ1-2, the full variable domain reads ETGVTQSPTHLIKTRGQQVTLRCSSQSGHNTVSWYQQALGQGPQFIFQYYREEENGRGNFPPRFSGLQFPNYSSELNVNALELDDSALYLCASSNRNQLRDRVVGYTFGSGTRLTVV.

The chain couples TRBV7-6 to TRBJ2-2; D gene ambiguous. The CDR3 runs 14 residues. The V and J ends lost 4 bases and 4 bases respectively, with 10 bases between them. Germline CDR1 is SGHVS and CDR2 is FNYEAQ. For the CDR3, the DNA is TGTGCCAGCAGCTATGGGTCGGGCACCGGGGAGCTGTTTTTT. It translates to CASSYGSGTGELFF.

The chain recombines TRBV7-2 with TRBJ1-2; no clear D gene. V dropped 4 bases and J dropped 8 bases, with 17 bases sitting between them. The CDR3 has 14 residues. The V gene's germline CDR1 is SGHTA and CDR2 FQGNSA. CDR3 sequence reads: CASSSRGDEGGYTF. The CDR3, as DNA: TGTGCCAGCAGCTCCCGTGGGGATGAGGGAGGCTACACCTTC.

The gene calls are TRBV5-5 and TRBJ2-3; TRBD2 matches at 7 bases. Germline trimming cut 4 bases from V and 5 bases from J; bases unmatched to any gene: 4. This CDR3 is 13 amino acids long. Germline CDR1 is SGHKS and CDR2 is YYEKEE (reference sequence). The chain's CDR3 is CASSDPGGDTQYF. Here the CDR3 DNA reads TGTGCCAGCAGCGACCCGGGGGGAGATACGCAGTATTTT.

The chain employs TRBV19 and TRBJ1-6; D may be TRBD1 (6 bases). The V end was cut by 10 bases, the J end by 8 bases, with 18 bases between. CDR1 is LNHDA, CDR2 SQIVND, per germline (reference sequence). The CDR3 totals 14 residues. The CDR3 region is CATQPGAGDSPLHF. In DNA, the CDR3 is TGTGCCACACAACCGGGGGCGGGGGATTCACCCCTCCACTTT.

The CDR3 reads CASTTPPSGLNNEQFF. CDR3 coding DNA: TGTGCCAGCACCACACCCCCCTCGGGACTTAACAATGAGCAGTTCTTC. V gene TRBV9 combines with J gene TRBJ2-1, with a tentative D call TRBD2 (6 bases). Germline lookup yields CDR1 SGDLS and CDR2 YYNGEE. Trimming removed 6 bases at V and 5 bases at J, with 21 bases between. This CDR3 is 16 amino acids long.

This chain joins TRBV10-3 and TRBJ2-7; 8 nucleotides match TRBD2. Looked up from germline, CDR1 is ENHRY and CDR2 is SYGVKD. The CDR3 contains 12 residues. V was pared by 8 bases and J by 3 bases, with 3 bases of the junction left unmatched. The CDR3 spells CAIATSDYEQYF. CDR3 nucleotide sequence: TGTGCCATCGCGACTAGCGACTACGAGCAGTACTTC.

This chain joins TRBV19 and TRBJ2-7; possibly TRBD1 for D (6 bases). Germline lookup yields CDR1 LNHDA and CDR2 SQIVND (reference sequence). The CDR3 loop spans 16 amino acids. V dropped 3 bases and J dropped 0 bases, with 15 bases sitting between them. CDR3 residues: CASSITGQTGSYEQYF. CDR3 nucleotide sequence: TGTGCCAGTAGTATCACTGGACAGACGGGCTCCTACGAGCAGTACTTC.

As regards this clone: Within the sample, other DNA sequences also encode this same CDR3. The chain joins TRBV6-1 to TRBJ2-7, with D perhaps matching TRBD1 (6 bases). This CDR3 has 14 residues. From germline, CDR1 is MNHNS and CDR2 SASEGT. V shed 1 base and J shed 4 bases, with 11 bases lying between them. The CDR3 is CASSEVWGHYEQYF. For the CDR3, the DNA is TGTGCCAGCAGTGAAGTTTGGGGGCATTACGAGCAGTACTTC.

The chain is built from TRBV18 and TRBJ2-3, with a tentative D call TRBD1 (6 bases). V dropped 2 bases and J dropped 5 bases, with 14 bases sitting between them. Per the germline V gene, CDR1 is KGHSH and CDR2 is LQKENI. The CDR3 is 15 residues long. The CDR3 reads CASSPVSLGGDTQYF. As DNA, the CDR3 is TGTGCCAGCTCACCAGTTAGCCTAGGGGGAGATACGCAGTATTTT.

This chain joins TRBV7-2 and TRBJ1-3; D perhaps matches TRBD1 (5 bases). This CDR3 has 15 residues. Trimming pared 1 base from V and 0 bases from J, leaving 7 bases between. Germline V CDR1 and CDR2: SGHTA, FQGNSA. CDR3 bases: TGTGCCAGCAGCTTAGGAAGGGGCTCTGGAAACACCATATATTTT. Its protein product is CASSLGRGSGNTIYF.

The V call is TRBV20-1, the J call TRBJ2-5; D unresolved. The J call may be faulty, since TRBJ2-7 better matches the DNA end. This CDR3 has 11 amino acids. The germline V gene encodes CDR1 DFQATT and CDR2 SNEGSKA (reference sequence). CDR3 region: CSARVTYEQYF. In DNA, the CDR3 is TGCAGTGCTAGAGTTACCTACGAGCAGTACTTC.

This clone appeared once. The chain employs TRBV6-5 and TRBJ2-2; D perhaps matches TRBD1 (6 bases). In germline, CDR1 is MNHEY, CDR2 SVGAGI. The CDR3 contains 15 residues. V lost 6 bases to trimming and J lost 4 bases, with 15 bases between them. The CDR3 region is CASSYNIGGTGELFF. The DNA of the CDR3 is TGTGCCAGCAGCTACAACATAGGGGGCACCGGGGAGCTGTTTTTT.

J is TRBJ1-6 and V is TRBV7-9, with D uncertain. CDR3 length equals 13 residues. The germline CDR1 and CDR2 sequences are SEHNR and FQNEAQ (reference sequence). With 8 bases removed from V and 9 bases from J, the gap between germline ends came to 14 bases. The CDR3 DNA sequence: TGTGCCAGCGGCAACACAGCTGTTTCACCCCTCCACTTT. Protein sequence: CASGNTAVSPLHF.